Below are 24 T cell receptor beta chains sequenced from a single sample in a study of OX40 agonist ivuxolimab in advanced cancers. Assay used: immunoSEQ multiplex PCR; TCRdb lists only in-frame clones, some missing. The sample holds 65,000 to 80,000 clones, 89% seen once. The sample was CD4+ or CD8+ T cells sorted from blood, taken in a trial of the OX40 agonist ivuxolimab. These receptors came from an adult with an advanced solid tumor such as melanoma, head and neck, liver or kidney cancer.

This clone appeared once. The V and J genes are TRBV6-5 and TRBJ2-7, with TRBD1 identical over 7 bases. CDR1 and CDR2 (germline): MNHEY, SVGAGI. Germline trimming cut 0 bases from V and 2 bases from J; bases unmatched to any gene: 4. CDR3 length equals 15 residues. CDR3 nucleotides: TGTGCCAGCAGTTACTCTGCGACAGGGCCCTACGAGCAGTACTTC. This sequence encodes CASSYSATGPYEQYF.

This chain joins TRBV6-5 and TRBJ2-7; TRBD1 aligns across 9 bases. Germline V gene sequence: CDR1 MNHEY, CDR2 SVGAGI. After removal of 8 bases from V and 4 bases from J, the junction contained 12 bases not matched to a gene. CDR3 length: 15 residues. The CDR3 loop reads CASGSDRGLGYEQYF. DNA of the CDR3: TGTGCCAGCGGATCGGACAGGGGACTTGGGTACGAGCAGTACTTC.

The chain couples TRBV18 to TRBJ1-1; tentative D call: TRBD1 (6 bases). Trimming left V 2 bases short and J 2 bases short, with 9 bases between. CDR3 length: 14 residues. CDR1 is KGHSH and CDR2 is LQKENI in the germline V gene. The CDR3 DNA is TGTGCCAGCTCACCAGTCAGGGGAAACACTGAAGCTTTCTTT. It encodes CASSPVRGNTEAFF.

The CDR3 region is CAISDPGLASNEQFF. The CDR3 DNA sequence: TGTGCCATCAGTGACCCTGGACTAGCTTCCAATGAGCAGTTCTTC. The chain is built from TRBV10-3 and TRBJ2-1; 8 positions agree with TRBD2. CDR3 length equals 15 residues. Germline V gene lookup returns CDR1 ENHRY and CDR2 SYGVKD. Trimming at V came to 3 bases and at J to 6 bases, leaving 7 bases not matched to a gene.

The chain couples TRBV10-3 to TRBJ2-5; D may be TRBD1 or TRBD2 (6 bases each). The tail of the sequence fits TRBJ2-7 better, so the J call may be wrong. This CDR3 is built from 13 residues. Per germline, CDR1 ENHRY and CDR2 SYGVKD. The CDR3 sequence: CAITEGGRNEQYF. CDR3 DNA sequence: TGTGCCATCACCGAAGGGGGGCGAAACGAGCAGTACTTC.

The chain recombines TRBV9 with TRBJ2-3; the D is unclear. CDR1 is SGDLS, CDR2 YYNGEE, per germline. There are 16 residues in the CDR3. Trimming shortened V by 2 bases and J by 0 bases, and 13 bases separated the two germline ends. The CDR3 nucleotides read TGTGCCAGCAGCGTGGGGTCGCGAGTTAGCACAGATACGCAGTATTTT. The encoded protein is CASSVGSRVSTDTQYF.

As DNA, the CDR3 is TGCGCCAGCAGCACCCTAGCGGAGCGCTACAATGAGCAGTTCTTC. Its translation is CASSTLAERYNEQFF. The chain uses TRBV5-1 and TRBJ2-1; 7 positions agree with TRBD2. Trimming removed 4 bases from V and 3 bases from J; junction bases left unmatched: 7. The CDR3 contains 15 residues. In germline, CDR1 is SGHRS, CDR2 YFSETQ.

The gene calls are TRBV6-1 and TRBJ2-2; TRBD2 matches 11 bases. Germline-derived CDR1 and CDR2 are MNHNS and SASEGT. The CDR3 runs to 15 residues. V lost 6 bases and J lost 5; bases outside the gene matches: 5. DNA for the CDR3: TGTGCCAGCAGGGAGGGACTAGCGGAGACCGGGGAGCTGTTTTTT. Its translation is CASREGLAETGELFF.

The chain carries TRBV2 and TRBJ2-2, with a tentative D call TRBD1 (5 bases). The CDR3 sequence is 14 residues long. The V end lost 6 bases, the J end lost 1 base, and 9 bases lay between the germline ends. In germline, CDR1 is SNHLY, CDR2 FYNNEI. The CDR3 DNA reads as TGTGCCAGCAGATCAGGACAGAACACCGGGGAGCTGTTTTTT. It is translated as CASRSGQNTGELFF.

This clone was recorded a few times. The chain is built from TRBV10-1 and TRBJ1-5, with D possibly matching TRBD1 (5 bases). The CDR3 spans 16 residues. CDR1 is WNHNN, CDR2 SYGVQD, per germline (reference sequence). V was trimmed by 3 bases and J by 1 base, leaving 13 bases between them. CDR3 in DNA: TGCGCCAGCAGTGAAGACAGCCGGCAAAGCAATCAGCCCCAGCATTTT. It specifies CASSEDSRQSNQPQHF.

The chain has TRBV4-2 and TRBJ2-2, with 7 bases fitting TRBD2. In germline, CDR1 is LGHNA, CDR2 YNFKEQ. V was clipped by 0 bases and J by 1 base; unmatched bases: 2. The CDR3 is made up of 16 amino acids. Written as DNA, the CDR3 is TGTGCCAGCAGCCAAGAGGCTAGCGGGAACACCGGGGAGCTGTTTTTT. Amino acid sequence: CASSQEASGNTGELFF.

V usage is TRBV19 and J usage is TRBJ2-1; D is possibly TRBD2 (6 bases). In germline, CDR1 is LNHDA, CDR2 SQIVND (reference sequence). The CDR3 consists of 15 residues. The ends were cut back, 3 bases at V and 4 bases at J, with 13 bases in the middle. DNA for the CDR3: TGTGCCAGTAGTATGTTTAGCGGAGCTTACAATGAGCAGTTCTTC. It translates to CASSMFSGAYNEQFF.

The CDR3 DNA reads as TGTGCTAGTGGGCGCGGACTAGCGGGAGAAACAGATACGCAGTATTTT. As protein: CASGRGLAGETDTQYF. This rearrangement joins TRBV12-5 to TRBJ2-3; 13 bases line up with TRBD2. CDR1 and CDR2 from the germline V gene are LGHNT and FRNRAP. CDR3 length equals 16 residues. With 6 bases clipped from V and 3 bases from J, the junction kept 6 bases outside the gene matches.

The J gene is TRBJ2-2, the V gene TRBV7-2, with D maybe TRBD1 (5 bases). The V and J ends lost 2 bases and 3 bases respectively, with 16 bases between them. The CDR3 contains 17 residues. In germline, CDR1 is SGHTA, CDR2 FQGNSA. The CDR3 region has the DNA TGTGCCAGCAGCTTATCGAGACTTAGGGGCCACACCGGGGAGCTGTTTTTT. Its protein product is CASSLSRLRGHTGELFF.

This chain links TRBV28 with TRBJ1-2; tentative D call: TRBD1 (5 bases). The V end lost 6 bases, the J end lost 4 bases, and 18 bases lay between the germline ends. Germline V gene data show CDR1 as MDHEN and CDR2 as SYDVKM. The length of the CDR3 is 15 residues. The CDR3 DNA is TGTGCCAGCAGACCATGGCAGGGCGGCAGCTATGGCTACACCTTC. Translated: CASRPWQGGSYGYTF.

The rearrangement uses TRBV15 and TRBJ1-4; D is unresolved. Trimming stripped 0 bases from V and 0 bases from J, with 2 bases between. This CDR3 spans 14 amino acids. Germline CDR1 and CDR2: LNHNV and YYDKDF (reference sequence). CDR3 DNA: TGTGCCACCAGCAGAGATGCAACTAATGAAAAACTGTTTTTT. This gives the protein CATSRDATNEKLFF. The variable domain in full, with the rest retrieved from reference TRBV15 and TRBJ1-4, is DAMVIQNPRYQVTQFGKPVTLSCSQTLNHNVMYWYQQKSSQAPKLLFHYYDKDFNNEADTPDNFQSRRPNTSFCFLDIRSPGLGDTAMYLCATSRDATNEKLFFGSGTQLSVL.

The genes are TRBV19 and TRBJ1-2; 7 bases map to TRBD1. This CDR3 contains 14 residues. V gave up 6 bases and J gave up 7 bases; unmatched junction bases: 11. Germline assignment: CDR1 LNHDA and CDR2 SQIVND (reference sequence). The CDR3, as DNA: TGTGCCAGTAGCGTGACAGGGACCCTATCTGGCTACACCTTC. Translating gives CASSVTGTLSGYTF.

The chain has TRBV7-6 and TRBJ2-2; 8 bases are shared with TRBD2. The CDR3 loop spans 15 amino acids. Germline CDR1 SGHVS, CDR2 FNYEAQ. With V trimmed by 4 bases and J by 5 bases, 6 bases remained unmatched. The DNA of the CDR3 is TGTGCCAGCAGCTCGGGACTAGAGGAAACCGGGGAGCTGTTTTTT. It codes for CASSSGLEETGELFF.

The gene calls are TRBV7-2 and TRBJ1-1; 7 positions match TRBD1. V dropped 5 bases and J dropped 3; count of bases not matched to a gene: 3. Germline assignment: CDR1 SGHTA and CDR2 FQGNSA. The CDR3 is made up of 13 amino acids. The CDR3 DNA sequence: TGTGCCAGCAGCCGACAGGGTGACACTGAAGCTTTCTTT. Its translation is CASSRQGDTEAFF.

The CDR3 reads CASSLRTSGIAGETQYF. The CDR3 DNA sequence: TGTGCCAGCAGCCTACGGACTAGCGGGATTGCTGGGGAGACCCAGTACTTC. The chain recombines TRBV11-2 with TRBJ2-5, with 12 bases that match TRBD2. There are 17 residues in the CDR3. Germline V gene lookup returns CDR1 SGHAT and CDR2 FQNNGV. The junction had 12 bases not matched to a gene; V was cut back by 5 bases and J by 5 bases.

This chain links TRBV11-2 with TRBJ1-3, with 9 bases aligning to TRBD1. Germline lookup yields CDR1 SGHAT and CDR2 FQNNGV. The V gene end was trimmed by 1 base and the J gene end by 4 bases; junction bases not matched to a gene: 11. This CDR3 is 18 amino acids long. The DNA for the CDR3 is TGTGCCAGCAGCTTAGTCCCCCGAAGGACAGGGGACGGAAACACCATATATTTT. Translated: CASSLVPRRTGDGNTIYF.

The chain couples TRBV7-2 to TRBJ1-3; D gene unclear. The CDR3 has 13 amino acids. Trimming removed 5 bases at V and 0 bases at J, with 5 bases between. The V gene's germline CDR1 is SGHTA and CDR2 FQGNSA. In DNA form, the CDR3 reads TGTGCCAGCAGCCCGAACTCTGGAAACACCATATATTTT. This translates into CASSPNSGNTIYF.

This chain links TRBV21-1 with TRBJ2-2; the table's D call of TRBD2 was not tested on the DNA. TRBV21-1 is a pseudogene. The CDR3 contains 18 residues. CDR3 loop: CASSNGGAGTPNTGELFF. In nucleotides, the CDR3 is TGTGCCAGCAGCAACGGGGGAGCAGGGACTCCGAACACCGGGGAGCTGTTTTTT.

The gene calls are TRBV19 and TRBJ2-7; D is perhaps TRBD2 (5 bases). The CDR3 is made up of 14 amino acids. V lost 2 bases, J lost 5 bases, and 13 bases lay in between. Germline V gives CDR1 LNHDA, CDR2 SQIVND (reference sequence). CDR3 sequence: CASSITGVRDEQYF. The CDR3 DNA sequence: TGTGCCAGTAGTATAACCGGGGTCCGGGACGAGCAGTACTTC.